Below, 22 T cell receptor beta chains from the same sample are listed, as sequenced in a study of identical twins. MiXCR was run by TCRdb on the 5' RACE reads, yielding one entry per CDR3 protein. The data show about 890,000 distinct CDR3 sequences, around 12% seen once. This same sample was also part of a study on yellow fever vaccine responses in identical twins.

The material sequenced was PBMCs. The receptors originated from a woman aged 18 to 35 in good health.

The chain links TRBV6-5 to TRBJ2-5, with D perhaps assigned TRBD1 or TRBD2 (5 bases each). Germline loops: CDR1 MNHEY, CDR2 SVGAGI. V lost 1 base, J lost 4 bases, and 10 bases lay in between. This CDR3 has 14 amino acids. The CDR3, as DNA: TGTGCCAGCAGTTACTTTCGGGACCCAGAGACCCAGTACTTC. Translated: CASSYFRDPETQYF.

This clonotype has just a few counts. CDR3 sequence (DNA): TGTGCCAGCAGCGTTTTGGGTCTTCCTAGCACAGATACGCAGTATTTT. Translating gives CASSVLGLPSTDTQYF. This rearrangement joins TRBV9 to TRBJ2-3, with D unclear. Germline loops: CDR1 SGDLS, CDR2 YYNGEE. This CDR3 region has 16 residues. V gave up 2 bases and J gave up 0 bases, with 13 bases separating them.

This clonotype was seen a handful of times. The rearrangement links TRBV4-1 to TRBJ2-7; D is unresolved. Trimming took off 0 bases at V and 2 bases at J, with 8 bases between the two ends. CDR3 length equals 14 residues. Germline lookup yields CDR1 MGHRA and CDR2 YSYEKL. The CDR3 spells CASSQESGAYEQYV. In DNA form, the CDR3 reads TGCGCCAGCAGCCAAGAGTCCGGAGCCTACGAGCAGTACGTC.

The chain joins TRBV3-1 to TRBJ2-3, with 10 bases identical to TRBD2. Looked up from germline, CDR1 is LGHDT and CDR2 is YNNKEL (reference sequence). The trim removed 4 bases at V and 2 bases at J, leaving 12 bases unmatched. CDR3 length: 18 amino acids. This CDR3 reads CASSPGLAAEYYTDTQYF. The CDR3 DNA is TGTGCCAGCAGCCCCGGACTAGCGGCAGAATATTACACAGATACGCAGTATTTT.

The chain links TRBV5-1 to TRBJ2-3; 10 nucleotides agree with TRBD2. Trimming took 5 bases from V and 0 from J; bases not matched to a gene: 15. Per the germline V gene, CDR1 is SGHRS and CDR2 is YFSETQ. The length of the CDR3 is 19 residues. The CDR3 DNA is TGCGCCAGCAGAGGGACTAGCGCGATCATGGGTGCAAGCACAGATACGCAGTATTTT. It specifies CASRGTSAIMGASTDTQYF.

The V and J genes are TRBV29-1 and TRBJ1-1; the D is unclear. V was trimmed by 2 bases and J by 1 base, leaving 11 bases between them. The germline gives CDR1 SQVTM, CDR2 ANQGSEA. CDR3 length: 14 amino acids. CDR3 nucleotide sequence: TGCAGCGTTGAACTGGACGCCCGGAACACTGAAGCTTTCTTT. Its protein product is CSVELDARNTEAFF. The entire variable domain, with the rest obtained from reference TRBV29-1 and TRBJ1-1, is as follows: SAVISQKPSRDICQRGTSLTIQCQVDSQVTMMFWYRQQPGQSLTLIATANQGSEATYESGFVIDKFPISRPNLTFSTLTVSNMSPEDSSIYLCSVELDARNTEAFFGQGTRLTVV.

This clonotype showed up just a few times. The V and J genes are TRBV7-9 and TRBJ2-7; 10 nucleotides line up with TRBD1. Trimming at V came to 4 bases and at J to 6 bases, leaving 12 bases not matched to a gene. This CDR3 comprises 16 residues. CDR1 is SEHNR, CDR2 FQNEAQ, per germline (reference sequence). CDR3 loop: CASSSNPGQGLFEQYV. CDR3 nucleotides: TGTGCCAGCAGCTCGAATCCGGGACAGGGGTTATTCGAGCAGTACGTC.

This clonotype occurred many times. This sequence joins TRBV10-2 and TRBJ2-7; 9 bases agree with TRBD1. Germline CDR1 WSHSY, CDR2 SAAADI. The V gene end was trimmed by 0 bases and the J gene end by 4 bases; junction bases not matched to a gene: 10. The CDR3 loop spans 17 amino acids. This chain's CDR3 is CASSESTGTGKEYEQYF. The CDR3 nucleotides read TGCGCCAGCAGTGAGTCGACCGGGACAGGGAAAGAGTACGAGCAGTACTTC.

This clonotype was found a few times. This rearrangement joins TRBV12-3 or TRBV12-4 to TRBJ1-3; D unclear. The CDR3 runs 14 residues. Trimming shortened V by 5 bases and J by 2 bases, and 10 bases separated the two germline ends. The CDR3 bases are TGTGCCAGCAGTCGGCCTGACCCTGGAAACACCATATATTTT. Its protein is CASSRPDPGNTIYF.

V gene TRBV9 combines with J gene TRBJ2-3, with 8 bases that match TRBD2. V lost 4 bases, J lost 4 bases, and 11 bases stayed unmatched. Germline CDR1 is SGDLS and CDR2 is YYNGEE. The CDR3 has 16 amino acids. The CDR3 region is CASSPRGLDFSDTQYF. In DNA form, the CDR3 reads TGTGCCAGCAGCCCCCGGGGACTAGATTTTTCAGATACGCAGTATTTT.

The J gene is TRBJ2-7, the V gene TRBV4-1, with D possibly matching TRBD1 (6 bases). This CDR3 region has 15 residues. The V end was cut by 0 bases, the J end by 3 bases, with 12 bases between. CDR1 is MGHRA and CDR2 is YSYEKL in the germline V gene. CDR3 in amino acids: CASSQDGQRHYEQYF. DNA of the CDR3: TGCGCCAGCAGCCAAGACGGACAGAGACACTACGAGCAGTACTTC.

This clonotype was found many times. The chain uses TRBV15 and TRBJ1-5; 8 nucleotides line up with TRBD1. Looked up from germline, CDR1 is LNHNV and CDR2 is YYDKDF (reference sequence). V lost 1 base and J lost 2; bases outside the gene matches: 4. The CDR3 contains 16 residues. The DNA for the CDR3 is TGTGCCACCAGCAGAGCGGCAGGGGGCGGCAATCAGCCCCAGCATTTT. As protein: CATSRAAGGGNQPQHF.

This clonotype was found a few times. CDR3 loop: CASSSSPTGPQETQYF. In nucleotides, the CDR3 is TGTGCCAGCAGTTCATCTCCGACAGGCCCCCAAGAGACCCAGTACTTC. The chain carries TRBV28 and TRBJ2-5; D may be TRBD1 (6 bases). V lost 4 bases and J lost 1, with 16 bases in between. The CDR3 spans 16 residues. CDR1 is MDHEN, CDR2 SYDVKM, per germline.

This clonotype came up many times. V usage is TRBV3-1 and J usage is TRBJ2-7, with D perhaps matching TRBD1 (6 bases). This CDR3 contains 13 residues. Germline V CDR1 and CDR2: LGHDT, YNNKEL (reference sequence). Trimming cost V 4 bases and J 1 base, with 8 bases left between them. CDR3 sequence reads: CASSPGVSYEQYF. DNA for the CDR3: TGTGCCAGCAGCCCAGGGGTTTCCTACGAGCAGTACTTC.

This clonotype was observed many times. The rearrangement links TRBV29-1 to TRBJ2-3; a weak D match, TRBD1 (5 bases). This CDR3 spans 12 amino acids. Trimming cost V 6 bases and J 5 bases, with 12 bases left between them. Germline V gene lookup returns CDR1 SQVTM and CDR2 ANQGSEA. The CDR3 protein is CSVRKGLDTQYF. The DNA of the CDR3 is TGCAGCGTCCGAAAGGGGTTAGATACGCAGTATTTT.

This clonotype was observed a few times. This sequence joins TRBV2 and TRBJ2-7; the D is unclear. The germline gives CDR1 SNHLY, CDR2 FYNNEI. The CDR3 runs to 14 residues. Trimming left V 5 bases short and J 3 bases short, with 14 bases between. The CDR3 protein is CASSSLQIGYEQYF. The CDR3 nucleotides read TGTGCCAGCAGTTCCCTCCAAATCGGCTACGAGCAGTACTTC. The full variable domain, completed using reference TRBV2 and TRBJ2-7, is EPEVTQTPSHQVTQMGQEVILRCVPISNHLYFYWYRQILGQKVEFLVSFYNNEISEKSEIFDDQFSVERPDGSNFTLKIRSTKLEDSAMYFCASSSLQIGYEQYFGPGTRLTVT.

This clonotype occurred a few times. The chain has TRBV3-1 and TRBJ2-2, with TRBD2 matching over 7 bases. Germline assignment: CDR1 LGHDT and CDR2 YNNKEL (reference sequence). V was clipped by 2 bases and J by 4 bases; unmatched bases: 4. This CDR3 region has 15 residues. CDR3 in DNA: TGTGCCAGCAGCCAACCGGGAGGTCTCACCGGGGAGCTGTTTTTT. It yields the protein CASSQPGGLTGELFF. Full variable domain (missing parts from reference TRBV3-1 and TRBJ2-2): DTAVSQTPKYLVTQMGNDKSIKCEQNLGHDTMYWYKQDSKKFLKIMFSYNNKELIINETVPNRFSPKSPDKAHLNLHINSLELGDSAVYFCASSQPGGLTGELFFGEGSRLTVL.

This clonotype was observed at least ten times. The gene calls are TRBV12-3 or TRBV12-4 and TRBJ2-1; a weak D match, TRBD1 (6 bases). With 7 bases removed from V and 1 base from J, the gap between germline ends came to 14 bases. There are 15 residues in the CDR3. CDR3 region: CASNGQFMSYNEQFF. The CDR3 nucleotides read TGTGCCAGCAACGGACAGTTTATGTCCTACAATGAGCAGTTCTTC.

The CDR3 sequence is CASSFGLPLNEQFF. The DNA for the CDR3 is TGTGCCAGCAGTTTTGGGCTACCTCTCAATGAGCAGTTCTTC. The V and J genes are TRBV27 and TRBJ2-1; no definite D call. Between the trimmed V and J ends, which lost 3 bases and 6 bases, there was a span of 12 bases. This CDR3 contains 14 residues. The germline gives CDR1 MNHEY, CDR2 SMNVEV (reference sequence).

The chain employs TRBV4-1 and TRBJ2-3, with TRBD2 matching over 10 bases. V lost 0 bases and J lost 0; bases outside the gene matches: 9. The germline CDR1 and CDR2 sequences are MGHRA and YSYEKL. CDR3 length equals 19 residues. The chain's CDR3 is CASSQDPLAGEGSTDTQYF. CDR3 nucleotide sequence: TGCGCCAGCAGCCAAGATCCGCTAGCGGGAGAGGGGAGCACAGATACGCAGTATTTT.

This clonotype was seen ten or more times. This chain joins TRBV7-7 and TRBJ2-3; D is unclear. V lost 1 base, J lost 1 base, and 3 bases lay in between. CDR1 and CDR2 from the germline V gene are SSHAT and FNYEAQ (reference sequence). This CDR3 is 13 amino acids long. The CDR3 here is CASSLGRTDTQYF. In DNA form, the CDR3 reads TGTGCCAGCAGCTTAGGCCGCACAGATACGCAGTATTTT. Full variable domain (missing parts from reference TRBV7-7 and TRBJ2-3): GAGVSQSPRYKVTKRGQDVTLRCDPISSHATLYWYQQALGQGPEFLTYFNYEAQPDKSGLPSDRFSAERPEGSISTLTIQRTEQRDSAMYRCASSLGRTDTQYFGPGTRLTVL.

The J gene is TRBJ2-2, the V gene TRBV6-5; the match to TRBD2 covers 9 bases. CDR1 and CDR2 (germline): MNHEY, SVGAGI. The CDR3 has 16 amino acids. With 2 bases clipped from V and 4 bases from J, the junction kept 5 bases outside the gene matches. CDR3 sequence (DNA): TGTGCCAGCAGTTACGAGGGCGGGAGGGGCACCGGGGAGCTGTTTTTT. It specifies CASSYEGGRGTGELFF.